Presented here are 31 T cell receptor beta chains from one specimen sequenced in a study of beta chain features in type 1 diabetes. TCRB transcripts that were expressed got sequenced, as all of the isolated RNA had been reverse transcribed. Clones were sequenced by immunoSEQ multiplex PCR, and TCRdb holds only the in-frame ones, with some missing. The repertoire holds under 200,000 clones, under 13% seen once, with around 0.5% in the top ten. These receptors' antigens are unknown. Study observations and caveats: All four CD4+ subsets from Type 1 diabetes patients carried moderately but significantly shorter TCRB CDR3s.

Sequencing was performed on central memory CD4+ T cells from blood. These receptors were collected from a man aged 30-40 years with type 1 diabetes.

V usage is TRBV7-3 and J usage is TRBJ2-1; D uncertain. The germline V gene has CDR1 SGHTA and CDR2 FQGTGA. V dropped 0 bases and J dropped 7 bases, with 10 bases sitting between them. The CDR3 consists of 14 residues. The DNA for the CDR3 is TGTGCCAGCAGCTTAACGTCCGCGGCTAATGAGCAGTTCTTC. Translating gives CASSLTSAANEQFF.

The chain employs TRBV29-1 and TRBJ1-2; 9 nucleotides line up with TRBD1. V lost 7 bases, J lost 5 bases, and 11 bases stayed unmatched. This CDR3 comprises 14 residues. Germline values: CDR1 SQVTM, CDR2 ANQGSEA. DNA of the CDR3: TGCAGCGGCTCGGGACAGGGTTTGGGATATGGCTACACCTTC. Protein: CSGSGQGLGYGYTF. The full variable domain, in which reference TRBV29-1 and TRBJ1-2 provide the parts outside the CDR3, is SAVISQKPSRDICQRGTSLTIQCQVDSQVTMMFWYRQQPGQSLTLIATANQGSEATYESGFVIDKFPISRPNLTFSTLTVSNMSPEDSSIYLCSGSGQGLGYGYTFGSGTRLTVV.

The V call is TRBV13, the J call TRBJ1-2; D is possibly TRBD1 (5 bases). The CDR3 has 15 amino acids. Trimming cost V 5 bases and J 3 bases, with 16 bases left between them. Germline CDR1 and CDR2: PRHDT and FYEKMQ (reference sequence). The CDR3 DNA is TGTGCCAGCAGCCCCCGACAGCCTCCTCACTATGGCTACACCTTC. Protein product: CASSPRQPPHYGYTF.

This clone was counted a few times. The V call is TRBV15, the J call TRBJ1-5, with D possibly TRBD1 on 6 matching bases. This CDR3 region has 14 residues. V was clipped by 5 bases and J by 4 bases, with 12 bases between them. Germline CDR1 reads LNHNV; CDR2 reads YYDKDF (reference sequence). CDR3 DNA sequence: TGTGCCACCAGCGAGACAGGCTTTAATCAGCCCCAGCATTTT. Translation: CATSETGFNQPQHF.

The genes are TRBV15 and TRBJ2-1; the D gene is possibly TRBD2 (6 bases). The CDR3 runs to 13 residues. V lost 6 bases and J lost 3, with 9 bases in between. Germline V gene data show CDR1 as LNHNV and CDR2 as YYDKDF (reference sequence). Here the CDR3 reads CATRGGLYNEQFF. The DNA for the CDR3 is TGTGCCACCAGGGGGGGACTCTACAATGAGCAGTTCTTC.

This chain connects TRBV7-2 to TRBJ2-3; the D gene is possibly TRBD2 (6 bases). CDR1 SGHTA and CDR2 FQGNSA come from the germline V gene. The CDR3 has 13 residues. The ends were cut back, 6 bases at V and 10 bases at J, with 17 bases in the middle. The CDR3 DNA is TGTGCCAGCAGGTCAAAAGTGGGGGAGGCGCAGTATTTT. Translation: CASRSKVGEAQYF.

This clone was seen only a few times. The CDR3 reads CASSLVQNTEAFF. Here the CDR3 DNA reads TGTGCCAGCAGTTTAGTTCAGAACACTGAAGCTTTCTTT. The rearrangement joins TRBV28 to TRBJ1-1; unclear D gene. The CDR3 is made up of 13 amino acids. V was trimmed by 2 bases and J by 1 base, leaving 5 bases between them. Per the germline V gene, CDR1 is MDHEN and CDR2 is SYDVKM.

In its sample, this clone was seen a few times. The chain couples TRBV27 to TRBJ2-3; 11 bases line up with TRBD1. The germline V gene has CDR1 MNHEY and CDR2 SMNVEV (reference sequence). The CDR3 sequence is 13 residues long. V trimming: 6 bases; J trimming: 5 bases; junction bases outside the gene matches: 1. CDR3: CASRGQGGDTQYF. The CDR3 DNA reads TGTGCCAGCAGGGGACAGGGGGGAGATACGCAGTATTTT.

This clone has more than one count but fewer than ten. The V and J genes are TRBV5-4 and TRBJ2-3; 13 nucleotides align to TRBD2. Germline V gene lookup returns CDR1 SGHNT and CDR2 YYREEE (reference sequence). The CDR3 extends over 15 amino acids. V lost 2 bases to trimming and J lost 5 bases; unmatched junction nucleotides: 2. The CDR3 here is CASSLLAGGEDTQYF. In nucleotides, the CDR3 is TGTGCCAGCAGCTTACTAGCGGGAGGGGAAGATACGCAGTATTTT.

This clone appeared a few times. The rearrangement links TRBV11-1 to TRBJ2-1, with D unclear. Trimming stripped 1 base from V and 3 bases from J, with 7 bases between. The CDR3 loop spans 14 amino acids. Germline loops: CDR1 SGHAT, CDR2 FQDESV (reference sequence). CDR3 bases: TGTGCCAGCAGCTTAGGACAAATCTACAATGAGCAGTTCTTC. Translation gives CASSLGQIYNEQFF. Drawing the rest from reference TRBV11-1 and TRBJ2-1, the complete variable domain is EAEVAQSPRYKITEKSQAVAFWCDPISGHATLYWYRQILGQGPELLVQFQDESVVDDSQLPKDRFSAERLKGVDSTLKIQPAELGDSAMYLCASSLGQIYNEQFFGPGTRLTVL.

The sample holds a few counts of this clone. This chain links TRBV4-1 with TRBJ2-7; D gene uncertain. The germline V and J ends were trimmed by 1 base and 2 bases, with 9 bases remaining between them. The CDR3 consists of 14 residues. CDR1 MGHRA and CDR2 YSYEKL come from the germline V gene. Here the CDR3 reads CASSQVTVTYEQYF. Here the CDR3 DNA reads TGCGCCAGCAGCCAAGTTACAGTAACCTACGAGCAGTACTTC.

This clone was seen more than once but under ten times. The rearrangement joins TRBV7-8 to TRBJ2-7, with D unclear. This CDR3 region has 12 residues. Trimming stripped 4 bases from V and 3 bases from J, with 7 bases between. The germline V gene encodes CDR1 SGHVS and CDR2 FQNEAQ. CDR3 sequence: CASSYHSYEQYF. The CDR3 DNA sequence: TGTGCCAGCAGCTACCACAGCTACGAGCAGTACTTC.

A few counts support this clone. The V gene is TRBV5-1, the J gene TRBJ2-3; D is unresolved. The V gene lost 4 bases and the J gene lost 0 bases, with 9 bases spanning the gap. This CDR3 has 14 amino acids. Germline V gene data show CDR1 as SGHRS and CDR2 as YFSETQ. The CDR3 loop is CASSPFSSTDTQYF. The CDR3 DNA reads TGCGCCAGCAGCCCGTTTTCTAGCACAGATACGCAGTATTTT.

The chain uses TRBV5-4 and TRBJ1-3; D unclear. Trimming took off 0 bases at V and 1 base at J, with 8 bases between the two ends. Germline CDR1 reads SGHNT; CDR2 reads YYREEE (reference sequence). CDR3 length equals 15 residues. As DNA, the CDR3 is TGTGCCAGCAGCTTGGTCGGCGGGTCTGGAAACACCATATATTTT. Translated: CASSLVGGSGNTIYF.

The chain employs TRBV5-1 and TRBJ2-1, with D uncertain. CDR3 length: 13 residues. The germline V gene encodes CDR1 SGHRS and CDR2 YFSETQ. V was trimmed by 1 base and J by 2 bases, leaving 4 bases between them. CDR3 region: CASSLNTYNEQFF. CDR3 in DNA: TGCGCCAGCAGCTTGAATACCTACAATGAGCAGTTCTTC.

The rearrangement uses TRBV4-2 and TRBJ2-1; TRBD2 matches at 7 bases. The CDR3 length is 14 residues. Germline CDR1 LGHNA, CDR2 YNFKEQ. The junction had 5 bases not matched to a gene; V was cut back by 6 bases and J by 3 bases. Here the CDR3 DNA reads TGTGCCAGCAGGGCGGGAGTTCTCTACAATGAGCAGTTCTTC. Protein: CASRAGVLYNEQFF.

This chain connects TRBV4-2 to TRBJ2-3, with D tentatively TRBD2 (5 bases). Between the trimmed V and J ends, which lost 1 base and 5 bases, there was a span of 10 bases. Germline assignment: CDR1 LGHNA and CDR2 YNFKEQ. The CDR3 covers 14 residues. CDR3 loop: CASSQVIAGDTQYF. As DNA, the CDR3 is TGTGCCAGCAGCCAAGTGATCGCGGGAGATACGCAGTATTTT.

This clone was detected only a few times. The chain employs TRBV9 and TRBJ2-7, with 8 bases fitting TRBD2. This CDR3 contains 15 residues. Germline trimming cut 3 bases from V and 2 bases from J; bases unmatched to any gene: 7. Germline CDR1 and CDR2: SGDLS and YYNGEE. This chain's CDR3 is CASSGGLEPTYEQYF. CDR3 DNA sequence: TGTGCCAGCAGCGGGGGACTAGAACCGACCTACGAGCAGTACTTC.

The sample holds a few counts of this clone. V and J are TRBV15 and TRBJ1-5; tentatively, D is TRBD1 (6 bases). Germline loops: CDR1 LNHNV, CDR2 YYDKDF (reference sequence). The V gene lost 0 bases and the J gene lost 11 bases, with 14 bases spanning the gap. The CDR3 extends over 14 amino acids. The DNA for the CDR3 is TGTGCCACCAGCAGAGAAGGGGGTAGAGAAGCCCAGCATTTT. This translates into CATSREGGREAQHF.

The chain recombines TRBV6-1 with TRBJ1-2; D not resolved. V lost 7 bases and J lost 7, with 13 bases in between. Germline V gives CDR1 MNHNS, CDR2 SASEGT. The CDR3 is made up of 12 amino acids. This CDR3 is CASTVWEGGYTF. CDR3 nucleotides: TGTGCCAGCACGGTCTGGGAGGGTGGCTACACCTTC.

This clone was recorded a few times. The V gene is TRBV4-3, the J gene TRBJ2-3; no clear D gene. The CDR3 is 14 amino acids. The germline V gene encodes CDR1 LGHNA and CDR2 YSLEER. Between the trimmed V and J ends, which lost 1 base and 4 bases, there was a span of 9 bases. The DNA for the CDR3 is TGCGCCAGCAGCCAAGGAGGCAGCGCAGATACGCAGTATTTT. This codes for CASSQGGSADTQYF.

The chain joins TRBV4-3 to TRBJ1-1, with D hard to call. The CDR3 sequence is 15 residues long. Deletions cut 0 bases from V and 5 bases from J, with 13 bases between. Germline CDR1 and CDR2: LGHNA and YSLEER. CDR3 protein: CASSQDGNRGTEAFF. CDR3 nucleotides: TGCGCCAGCAGCCAAGACGGCAATCGAGGTACTGAAGCTTTCTTT.

CDR3 sequence reads: CASSQQLESGELFF. As DNA, the CDR3 is TGTGCCAGCAGCCAACAACTAGAGTCCGGGGAGCTGTTTTTT. The rearrangement links TRBV14 to TRBJ2-2; possibly TRBD2 for D (5 bases). From germline, CDR1 is SGHDN and CDR2 FVKESK. The CDR3 loop spans 14 amino acids. V lost 2 bases and J 6 bases, leaving 10 bases between the germline ends.

This clone was detected only a few times. The J gene is TRBJ1-5, the V gene TRBV19; D not certain. The CDR3 covers 12 residues. Germline V gives CDR1 LNHDA, CDR2 SQIVND (reference sequence). Deletions cut 5 bases from V and 3 bases from J, with 5 bases between. The CDR3 coding sequence is TGTGCCAGTAGTCTTTCCAATCAGCCCCAGCATTTT. Protein product: CASSLSNQPQHF.

This clone was counted only a few times. The chain combines TRBV5-5 with TRBJ2-3, with TRBD1 identical over 8 bases. Germline V gene sequence: CDR1 SGHKS, CDR2 YYEKEE (reference sequence). The CDR3 runs 15 residues. The V segment lost 7 bases and the J segment 6 bases; nucleotides outside the gene matches: 13. CDR3 region: CASATGALGMDTQYF. CDR3 bases: TGTGCCAGCGCGACAGGGGCCCTAGGCATGGATACGCAGTATTTT.

The gene calls are TRBV28 and TRBJ2-7, with TRBD2 matching over 8 bases. This CDR3 is built from 15 residues. The junction had 7 bases not matched to a gene; V was cut back by 6 bases and J by 0 bases. Germline loops: CDR1 MDHEN, CDR2 SYDVKM. CDR3 sequence reads: CASSPTSGFSYEQYF. In nucleotides, the CDR3 is TGTGCCAGCAGCCCTACTAGCGGCTTCTCCTACGAGCAGTACTTC.

This clone was seen only a few times. The chain couples TRBV4-1 to TRBJ1-5; 8 bases line up with TRBD1. V was pared by 3 bases and J by 5 bases, with 6 bases of the junction left unmatched. The CDR3 contains 15 residues. Germline CDR1 is MGHRA and CDR2 is YSYEKL. Here the CDR3 DNA reads TGCGCCAGCAGCCAGACAGGGGAGTTTGATCAGCCCCAGCATTTT. Translated, it gives CASSQTGEFDQPQHF.

The sample holds a few counts of this clone. The chain uses TRBV5-4 and TRBJ2-7, with D tentatively TRBD2 (6 bases). The CDR3 contains 15 residues. Germline CDR1 and CDR2: SGHNT and YYREEE (reference sequence). Between the trimmed V and J ends, which lost 4 bases and 0 bases, there was a span of 14 bases. The CDR3 DNA is TGTGCCAGCAGCACCTCGGCGGGGACCTCCTACGAGCAGTACTTC. It codes for CASSTSAGTSYEQYF.

This clone has just a few counts. The chain is built from TRBV29-1 and TRBJ2-1; 11 bases line up with TRBD2. Germline V gene sequence: CDR1 SQVTM, CDR2 ANQGSEA. The CDR3 extends over 15 amino acids. Trimming at V came to 7 bases and at J to 6 bases, leaving 11 bases not matched to a gene. The CDR3 is CSGKGTSGSINEQFF. The CDR3 bases are TGCAGCGGAAAAGGCACTAGCGGGAGTATCAATGAGCAGTTCTTC.

This sequence joins TRBV19 and TRBJ2-1; TRBD1 might be the D (5 bases). V was clipped by 10 bases and J by 0 bases, with 13 bases between them. Germline loops: CDR1 LNHDA, CDR2 SQIVND (reference sequence). The CDR3 has 14 amino acids. The CDR3, as DNA: TGTGCCACCAGAGAAGACAGCTCCTACAATGAGCAGTTCTTC. This gives the protein CATREDSSYNEQFF.

The chain uses TRBV7-2 and TRBJ2-1, with D possibly being TRBD2 (6 bases). With 7 bases removed from V and 8 bases from J, the gap between germline ends came to 18 bases. This CDR3 is built from 14 residues. CDR1 is SGHTA and CDR2 is FQGNSA in the germline V gene. CDR3 amino acids: CASKDRLESDEQFF. The CDR3 DNA reads TGTGCCAGCAAGGACCGACTAGAGTCCGATGAGCAGTTCTTC.